The clone carrying this T cell receptor (beta chain) was seen more than once but under ten times. Its antigen is unknown. The authors isolated at least 7 million PBMCs per sample. Per sample, extraction of total RNA gave at least 5.5 micrograms in every case. The sample comes from a study of blood T cells in healthy people across ages. Whole-study findings and limits: Diversity estimated from one million T cells was considered an underestimate.

A second about 7 to 12 cycle PCR used barcoded and J-beta primers. Via MiXCR, TCRdb re-called the 5' RACE reads, giving one row per CDR3 protein. Altogether about 970,000 distinct CDR3 sequences are present, roughly 51% being singletons, with the ten largest covering about a fifth. The material sequenced was blood. This receptor was obtained from a woman between 55 and 75 years old in good health.

The CDR3 sequence: CATSAGPRNPGTDTQYF. CDR3 bases: TGTGCCACCAGTGCGGGGCCCAGGAACCCTGGCACAGATACGCAGTATTTT. The gene calls are TRBV24-1 and TRBJ2-3, with D perhaps given as TRBD1 or TRBD2 (5 bases each). V was clipped by 5 bases and J by 1 base, with 18 bases between them. This CDR3 has 17 residues. Germline lookup yields CDR1 KGHDR and CDR2 SFDVKD.